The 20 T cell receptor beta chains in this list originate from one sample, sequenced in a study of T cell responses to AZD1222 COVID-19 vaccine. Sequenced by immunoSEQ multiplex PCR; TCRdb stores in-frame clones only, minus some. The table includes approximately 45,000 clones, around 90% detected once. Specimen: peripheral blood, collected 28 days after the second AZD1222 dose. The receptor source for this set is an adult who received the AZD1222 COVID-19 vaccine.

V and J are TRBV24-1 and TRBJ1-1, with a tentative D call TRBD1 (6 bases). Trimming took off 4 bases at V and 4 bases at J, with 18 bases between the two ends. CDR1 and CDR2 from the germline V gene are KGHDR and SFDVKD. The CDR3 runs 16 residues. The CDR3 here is CATSEGGRLGVTEAFF. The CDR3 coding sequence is TGTGCCACCAGTGAAGGGGGGCGCTTAGGCGTCACTGAAGCTTTCTTT.

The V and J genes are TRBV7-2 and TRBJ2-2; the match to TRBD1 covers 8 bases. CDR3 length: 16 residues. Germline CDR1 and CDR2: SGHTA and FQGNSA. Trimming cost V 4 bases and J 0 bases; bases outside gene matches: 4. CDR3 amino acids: CASSSGGLANTGELFF. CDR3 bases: TGTGCCAGCAGCTCAGGGGGCTTGGCGAACACCGGGGAGCTGTTTTTT.

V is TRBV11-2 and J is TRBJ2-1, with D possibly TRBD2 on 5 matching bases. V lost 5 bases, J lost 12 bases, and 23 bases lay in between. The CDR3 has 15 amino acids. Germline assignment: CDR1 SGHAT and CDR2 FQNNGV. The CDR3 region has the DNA TGTGCCAGCAGCCTCCCCGGGAATTCGGTTAAGGGGCAGTTCTTC. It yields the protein CASSLPGNSVKGQFF.

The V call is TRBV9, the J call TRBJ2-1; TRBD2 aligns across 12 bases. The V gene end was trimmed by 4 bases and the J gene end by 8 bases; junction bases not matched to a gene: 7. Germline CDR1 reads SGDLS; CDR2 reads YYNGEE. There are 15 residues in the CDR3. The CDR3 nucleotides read TGTGCCAGCAGCCGACTAGCGGGAGTAGTTTATGAGCAGTTCTTC. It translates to CASSRLAGVVYEQFF.

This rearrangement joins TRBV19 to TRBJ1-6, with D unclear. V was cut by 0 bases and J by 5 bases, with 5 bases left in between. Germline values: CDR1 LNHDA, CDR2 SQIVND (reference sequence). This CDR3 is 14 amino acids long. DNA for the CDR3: TGTGCCAGTAGTATAGATCAGGATAATTCACCCCTCCACTTT. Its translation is CASSIDQDNSPLHF.

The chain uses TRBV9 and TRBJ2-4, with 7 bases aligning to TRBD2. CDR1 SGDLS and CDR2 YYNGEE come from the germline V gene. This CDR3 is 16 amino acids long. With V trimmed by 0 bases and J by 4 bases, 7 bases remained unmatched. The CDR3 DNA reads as TGTGCCAGCAGCGTAGATTATGGCGGGAGTAAAAACATTCAGTACTTC. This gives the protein CASSVDYGGSKNIQYF.

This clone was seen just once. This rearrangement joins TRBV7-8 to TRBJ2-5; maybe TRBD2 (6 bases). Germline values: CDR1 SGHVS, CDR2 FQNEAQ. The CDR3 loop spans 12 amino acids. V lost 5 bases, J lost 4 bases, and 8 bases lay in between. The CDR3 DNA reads TGTGCCAGCAGCCTCGGGAGAGAGACCCAGTACTTC. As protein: CASSLGRETQYF.

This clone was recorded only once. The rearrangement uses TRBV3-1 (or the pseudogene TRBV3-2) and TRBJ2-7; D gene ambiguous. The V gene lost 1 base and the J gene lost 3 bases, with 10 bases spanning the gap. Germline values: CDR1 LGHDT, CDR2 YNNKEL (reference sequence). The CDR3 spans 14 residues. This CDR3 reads CASSQAPVVYEQYF. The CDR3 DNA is TGTGCCAGCAGCCAAGCACCCGTAGTCTACGAGCAGTACTTC.

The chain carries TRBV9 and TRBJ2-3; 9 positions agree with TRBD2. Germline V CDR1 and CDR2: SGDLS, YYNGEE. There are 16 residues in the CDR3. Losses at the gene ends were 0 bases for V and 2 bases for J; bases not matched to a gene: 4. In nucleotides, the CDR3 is TGTGCCAGCAGCGTAGATCCTAGCGGGACCACAGATACGCAGTATTTT. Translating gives CASSVDPSGTTDTQYF.

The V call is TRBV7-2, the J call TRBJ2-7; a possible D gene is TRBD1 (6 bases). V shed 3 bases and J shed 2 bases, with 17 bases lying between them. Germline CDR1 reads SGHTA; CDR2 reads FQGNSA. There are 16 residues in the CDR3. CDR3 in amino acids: CASSLHRSTGPYEQYF. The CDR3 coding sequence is TGTGCCAGCAGCTTGCACAGATCGACAGGCCCCTACGAGCAGTACTTC.

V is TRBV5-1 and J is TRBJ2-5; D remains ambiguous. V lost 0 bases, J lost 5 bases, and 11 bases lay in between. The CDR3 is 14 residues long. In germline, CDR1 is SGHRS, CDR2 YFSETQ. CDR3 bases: TGCGCCAGCAGCTTGGGCAATGGGCTGGAGACCCAGTACTTC. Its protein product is CASSLGNGLETQYF.

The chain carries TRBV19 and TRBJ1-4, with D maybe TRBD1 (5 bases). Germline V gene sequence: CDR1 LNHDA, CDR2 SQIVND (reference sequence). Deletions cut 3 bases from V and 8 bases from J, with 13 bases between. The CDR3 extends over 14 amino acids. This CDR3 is CASSIWDVKEKLFF. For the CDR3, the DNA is TGTGCCAGTAGTATTTGGGACGTGAAGGAAAAACTGTTTTTT.

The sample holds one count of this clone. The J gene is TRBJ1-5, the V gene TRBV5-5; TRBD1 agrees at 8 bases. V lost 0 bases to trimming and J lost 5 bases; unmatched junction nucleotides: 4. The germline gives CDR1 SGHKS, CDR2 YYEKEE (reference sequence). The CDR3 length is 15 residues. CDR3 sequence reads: CASSLEDRGDQPQHF. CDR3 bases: TGTGCCAGCAGCTTGGAAGACAGGGGCGATCAGCCCCAGCATTTT. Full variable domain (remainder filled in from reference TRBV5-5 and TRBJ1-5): DAGVTQSPTHLIKTRGQQVTLRCSPISGHKSVSWYQQVLGQGPQFIFQYYEKEERGRGNFPDRFSARQFPNYSSELNVNALLLGDSALYLCASSLEDRGDQPQHFGDGTRLSIL.

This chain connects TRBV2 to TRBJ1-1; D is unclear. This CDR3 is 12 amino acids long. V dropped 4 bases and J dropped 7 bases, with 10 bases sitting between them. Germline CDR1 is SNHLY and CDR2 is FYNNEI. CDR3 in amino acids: CASSAERSEAFF. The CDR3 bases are TGTGCCAGCAGTGCTGAGAGAAGTGAAGCTTTCTTT.

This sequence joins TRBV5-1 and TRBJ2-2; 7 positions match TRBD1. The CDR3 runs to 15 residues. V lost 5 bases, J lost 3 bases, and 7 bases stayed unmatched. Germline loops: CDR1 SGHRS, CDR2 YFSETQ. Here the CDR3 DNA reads TGCGCCAGCAGACGACAGGGATTGGACACCGGGGAGCTGTTTTTT. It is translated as CASRRQGLDTGELFF.

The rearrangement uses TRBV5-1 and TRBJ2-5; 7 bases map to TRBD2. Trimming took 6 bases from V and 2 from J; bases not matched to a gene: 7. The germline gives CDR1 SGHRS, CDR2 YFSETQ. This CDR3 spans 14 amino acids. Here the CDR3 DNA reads TGCGCCAGCAAGTTACTAGCGTCACAAGAGACCCAGTACTTC. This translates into CASKLLASQETQYF.

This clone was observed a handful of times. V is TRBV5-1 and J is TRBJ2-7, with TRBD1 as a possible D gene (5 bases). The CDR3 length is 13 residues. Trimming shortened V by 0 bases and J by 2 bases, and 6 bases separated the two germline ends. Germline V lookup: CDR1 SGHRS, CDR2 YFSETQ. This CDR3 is CASSLEGTYEQYF. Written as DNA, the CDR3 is TGCGCCAGCAGCTTGGAGGGGACCTACGAGCAGTACTTC.

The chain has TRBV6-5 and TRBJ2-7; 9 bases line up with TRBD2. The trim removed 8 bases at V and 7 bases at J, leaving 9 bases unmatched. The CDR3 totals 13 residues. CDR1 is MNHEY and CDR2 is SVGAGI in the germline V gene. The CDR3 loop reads CASGSGLAFEQYF. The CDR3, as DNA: TGTGCCAGCGGAAGTGGACTAGCGTTTGAGCAGTACTTC.

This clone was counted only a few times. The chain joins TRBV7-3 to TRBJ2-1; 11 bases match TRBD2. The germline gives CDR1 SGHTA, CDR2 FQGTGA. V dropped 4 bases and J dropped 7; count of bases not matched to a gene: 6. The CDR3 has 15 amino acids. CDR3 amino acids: CASSSGTSGRNEQFF. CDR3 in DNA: TGTGCCAGCAGCTCCGGGACTAGCGGCAGGAATGAGCAGTTCTTC.

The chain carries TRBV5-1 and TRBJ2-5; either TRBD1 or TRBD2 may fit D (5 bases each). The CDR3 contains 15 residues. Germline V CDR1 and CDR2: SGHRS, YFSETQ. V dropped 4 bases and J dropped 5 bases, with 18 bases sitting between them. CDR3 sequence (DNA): TGCGCCAGCAGCCCCGGGTGGGGCGGGCACGAGACCCAGTACTTC. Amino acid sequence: CASSPGWGGHETQYF.